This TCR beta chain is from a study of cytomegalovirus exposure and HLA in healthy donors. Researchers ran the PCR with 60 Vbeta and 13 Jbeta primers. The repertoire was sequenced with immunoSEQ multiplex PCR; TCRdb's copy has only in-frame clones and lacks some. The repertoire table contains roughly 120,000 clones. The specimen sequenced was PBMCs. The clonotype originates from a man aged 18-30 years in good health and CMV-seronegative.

CDR3 bases: TGTGCCAGCAGCCGGATATCCGGGACAGGGAGGGGTGAGCAGTTCTTC. Translating gives CASSRISGTGRGEQFF. The chain recombines TRBV7-3 with TRBJ2-1, with TRBD1 matching 9 bases. The germline CDR1 and CDR2 sequences are SGHTA and FQGTGA. V dropped 5 bases and J dropped 9; count of bases not matched to a gene: 14. The CDR3 is 16 residues long. Together with reference TRBV7-3 and TRBJ2-1, the CDR3 gives the full variable domain: GAGVSQTPSNKVTEKGKYVELRCDPISGHTALYWYRQSLGQGPEFLIYFQGTGAADDSGLPNDRFFAVRPEGSVSTLKIQRTERGDSAVYLCASSRISGTGRGEQFFGPGTRLTVL.